This T cell receptor beta chain was retrieved from a study of control samples from healthy donors and cancer patients (dated by TCRdb to between 2020 and 2021). Sequences SGHTA (CDR1) and FQGNSA (CDR2) are obtained from the germline V gene. The trim is 5 bases for V and 5 bases for J, with a gap of 9 bases between the germline ends. Reading from cysteine to phenylalanine, the CDR3 counts 12 amino acids. CDR3 DNA is the only sequence kept; it has 36 bases, read in frame from the first base. Library method: the immunoSEQ multiplex PCR assay. This immuneACCESS table, as held by TCRdb, lists in-frame sequences with V and J called but not all clones. Of the missing ones, under half trace to an unresolved V gene in checked studies; the others have no known cause. The sample profile shows 120,000 or so clones; 75% to 95% of them were found once. The ten largest clones add up to about 2.6% of the sample.

Comments on this clone: Its antigen is not yet known. One base away there is no much larger clone; base qualities are not given.

Sequencing input: blood. This clonotype was obtained from a man aged 18 to 30 in good health. The chain is assembled from TRBV7-2 and TRBJ2-5, with the D gene call left open. The DNA sequence is TGTGCCAGCAGCCCCCTTCGGGAGACCCAGTACTTC. This gives the protein CASSPLRETQYF. Reference TRBV7-2 and TRBJ2-5 proteins supply the regions before and after the CDR3; the full variable domain is: GAGVSQSPSNKVTEKGKDVELRCDPISGHTALYWYRQSLGQGLEFLIYFQGNSAPDKSGLPSDRFSAERTGGSVSTLTIQRTQQEDSAVYLCASSPLRETQYFGPGTRLLVL.